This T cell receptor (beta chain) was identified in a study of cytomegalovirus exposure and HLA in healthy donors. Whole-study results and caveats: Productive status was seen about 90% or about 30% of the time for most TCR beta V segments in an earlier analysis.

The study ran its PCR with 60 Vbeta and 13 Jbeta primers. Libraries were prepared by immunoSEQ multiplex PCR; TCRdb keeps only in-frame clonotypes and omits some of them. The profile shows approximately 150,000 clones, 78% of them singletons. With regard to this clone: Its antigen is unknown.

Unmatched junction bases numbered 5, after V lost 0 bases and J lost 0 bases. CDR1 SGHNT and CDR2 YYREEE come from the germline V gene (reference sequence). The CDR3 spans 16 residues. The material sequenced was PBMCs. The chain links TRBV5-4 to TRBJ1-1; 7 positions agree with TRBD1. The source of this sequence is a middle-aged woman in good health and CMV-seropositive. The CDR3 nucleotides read TGTGCCAGCAGCTTGGCCGGGACAGCCTTGAACACTGAAGCTTTCTTT. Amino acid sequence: CASSLAGTALNTEAFF.